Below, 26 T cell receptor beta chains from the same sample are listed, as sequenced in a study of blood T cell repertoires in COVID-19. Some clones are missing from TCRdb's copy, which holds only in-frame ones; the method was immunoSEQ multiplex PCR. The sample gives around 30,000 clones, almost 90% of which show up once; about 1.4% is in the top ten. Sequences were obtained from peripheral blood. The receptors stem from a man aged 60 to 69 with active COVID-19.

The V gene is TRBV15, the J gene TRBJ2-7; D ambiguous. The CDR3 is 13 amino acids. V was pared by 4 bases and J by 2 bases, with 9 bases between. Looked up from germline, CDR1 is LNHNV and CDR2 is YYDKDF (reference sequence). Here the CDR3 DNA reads TGTGCCACCAGCATAGATGCGACCTACGAGCAGTACTTC. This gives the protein CATSIDATYEQYF.

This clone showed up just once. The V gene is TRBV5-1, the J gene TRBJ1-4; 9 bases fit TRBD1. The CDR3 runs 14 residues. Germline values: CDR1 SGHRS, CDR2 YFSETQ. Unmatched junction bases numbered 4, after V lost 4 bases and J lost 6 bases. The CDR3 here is CASSGTGWDEKLFF. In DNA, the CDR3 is TGCGCCAGCAGCGGGACAGGGTGGGATGAAAAACTGTTTTTT.

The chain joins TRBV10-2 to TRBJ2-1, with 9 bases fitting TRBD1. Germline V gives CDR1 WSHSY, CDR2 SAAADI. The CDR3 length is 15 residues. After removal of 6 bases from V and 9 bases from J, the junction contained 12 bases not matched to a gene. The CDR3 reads CASSPPGQGRGEQFF. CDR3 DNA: TGCGCCAGCAGCCCTCCGGGACAGGGACGGGGTGAGCAGTTCTTC.

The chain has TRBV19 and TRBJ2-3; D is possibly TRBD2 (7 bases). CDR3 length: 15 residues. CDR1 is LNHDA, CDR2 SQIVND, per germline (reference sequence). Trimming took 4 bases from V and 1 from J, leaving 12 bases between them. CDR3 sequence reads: CASSSGGAGTDTQYF. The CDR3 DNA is TGTGCCAGTAGTAGCGGGGGCGCCGGCACAGATACGCAGTATTTT.

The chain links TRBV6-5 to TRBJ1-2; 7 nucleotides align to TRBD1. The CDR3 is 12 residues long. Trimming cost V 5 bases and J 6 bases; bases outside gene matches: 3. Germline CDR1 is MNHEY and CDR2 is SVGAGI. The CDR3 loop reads CASSRGGHGYTF. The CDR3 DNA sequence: TGTGCCAGCAGTCGAGGGGGCCATGGCTACACCTTC.

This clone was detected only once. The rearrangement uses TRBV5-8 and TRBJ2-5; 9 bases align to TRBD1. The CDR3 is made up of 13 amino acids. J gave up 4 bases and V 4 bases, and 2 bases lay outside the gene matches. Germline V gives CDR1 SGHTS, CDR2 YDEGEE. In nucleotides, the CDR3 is TGTGCCAGCAGCCGACAGGGGGGAGAGACCCAGTACTTC. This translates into CASSRQGGETQYF.

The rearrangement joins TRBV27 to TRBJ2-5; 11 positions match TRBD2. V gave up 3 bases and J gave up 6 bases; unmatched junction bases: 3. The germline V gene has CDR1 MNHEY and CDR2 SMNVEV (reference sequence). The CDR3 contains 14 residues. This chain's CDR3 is CASSFIAGGKTQYF. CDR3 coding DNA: TGTGCCAGCAGTTTTATAGCGGGGGGGAAGACCCAGTACTTC.

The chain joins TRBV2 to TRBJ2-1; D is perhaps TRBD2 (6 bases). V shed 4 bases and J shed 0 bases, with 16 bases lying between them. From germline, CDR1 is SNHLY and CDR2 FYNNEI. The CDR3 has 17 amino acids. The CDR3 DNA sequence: TGTGCCAGCAGTGGGGGCCCTAGCGTCAGCTCCTACAATGAGCAGTTCTTC. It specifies CASSGGPSVSSYNEQFF.

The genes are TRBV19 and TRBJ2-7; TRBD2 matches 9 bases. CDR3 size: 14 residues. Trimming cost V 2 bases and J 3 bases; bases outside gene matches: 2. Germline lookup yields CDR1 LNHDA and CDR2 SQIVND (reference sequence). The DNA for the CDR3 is TGTGCCAGTAGTATATCAGCGGGGGGCTACGAGCAGTACTTC. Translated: CASSISAGGYEQYF. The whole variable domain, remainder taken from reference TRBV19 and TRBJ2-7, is DGGITQSPKYLFRKEGQNVTLSCEQNLNHDAMYWYRQDPGQGLRLIYYSQIVNDFQKGDIAEGYSVSREKKESFPLTVTSAQKNPTAFYLCASSISAGGYEQYFGPGTRLTVT.

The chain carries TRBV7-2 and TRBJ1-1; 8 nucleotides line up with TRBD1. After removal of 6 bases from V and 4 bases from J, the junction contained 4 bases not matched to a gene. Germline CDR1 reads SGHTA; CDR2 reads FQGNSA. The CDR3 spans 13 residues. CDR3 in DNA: TGTGCCAGCAGGGACAGGGTACTCACTGAAGCTTTCTTT. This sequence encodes CASRDRVLTEAFF. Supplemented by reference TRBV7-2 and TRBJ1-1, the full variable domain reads GAGVSQSPSNKVTEKGKDVELRCDPISGHTALYWYRQSLGQGLEFLIYFQGNSAPDKSGLPSDRFSAERTGGSVSTLTIQRTQQEDSAVYLCASRDRVLTEAFFGQGTRLTVV.

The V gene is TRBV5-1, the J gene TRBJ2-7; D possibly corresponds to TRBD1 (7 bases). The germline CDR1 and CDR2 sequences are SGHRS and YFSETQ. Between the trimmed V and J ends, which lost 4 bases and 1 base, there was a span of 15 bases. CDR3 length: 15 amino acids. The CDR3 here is CASSSDRAGSYEQYF. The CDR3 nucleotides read TGCGCCAGCAGCAGTGACAGGGCGGGATCCTACGAGCAGTACTTC.

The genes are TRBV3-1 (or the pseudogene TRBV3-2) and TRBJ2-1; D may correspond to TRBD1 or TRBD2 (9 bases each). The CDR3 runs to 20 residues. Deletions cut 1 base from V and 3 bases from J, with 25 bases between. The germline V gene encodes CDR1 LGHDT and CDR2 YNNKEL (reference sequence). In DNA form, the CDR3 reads TGTGCCAGCAGCCAAGCCGGGACAGGGTTTAGCGGGGGATACTACAATGAGCAGTTCTTC. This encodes CASSQAGTGFSGGYYNEQFF.

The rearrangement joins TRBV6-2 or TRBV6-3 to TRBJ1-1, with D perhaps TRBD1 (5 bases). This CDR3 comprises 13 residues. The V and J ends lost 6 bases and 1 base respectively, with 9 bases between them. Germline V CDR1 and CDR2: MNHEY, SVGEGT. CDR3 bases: TGTGCCAGCAGCCTAACAGGGAACACTGAAGCTTTCTTT. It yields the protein CASSLTGNTEAFF.

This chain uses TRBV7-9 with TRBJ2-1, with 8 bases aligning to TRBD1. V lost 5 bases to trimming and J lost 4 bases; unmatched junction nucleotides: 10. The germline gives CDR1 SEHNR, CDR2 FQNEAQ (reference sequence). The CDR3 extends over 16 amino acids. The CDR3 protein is CASSPRTGRDYNEQFF. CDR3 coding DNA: TGTGCCAGCAGCCCAAGGACAGGGAGAGATTACAATGAGCAGTTCTTC.

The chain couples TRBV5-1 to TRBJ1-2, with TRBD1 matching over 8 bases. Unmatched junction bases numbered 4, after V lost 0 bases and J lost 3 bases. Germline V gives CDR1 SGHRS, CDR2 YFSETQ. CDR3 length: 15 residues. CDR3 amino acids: CASSLGTGKDYGYTF. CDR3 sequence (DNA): TGCGCCAGCAGCTTGGGGACAGGGAAAGACTATGGCTACACCTTC.

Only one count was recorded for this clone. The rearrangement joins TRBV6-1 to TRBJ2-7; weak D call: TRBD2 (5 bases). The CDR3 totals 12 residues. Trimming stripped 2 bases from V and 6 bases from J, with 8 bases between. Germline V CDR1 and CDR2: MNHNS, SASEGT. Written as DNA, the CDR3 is TGTGCCAGCAGTGAACAGGCGGGCGAGCAGTACTTC. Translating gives CASSEQAGEQYF.

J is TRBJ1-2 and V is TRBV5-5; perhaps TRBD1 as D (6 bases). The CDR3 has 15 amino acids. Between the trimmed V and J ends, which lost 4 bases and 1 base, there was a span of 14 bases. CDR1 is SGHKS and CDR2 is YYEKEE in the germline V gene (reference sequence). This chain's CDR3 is CASSPLGTRNYGYTF. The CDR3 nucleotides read TGTGCCAGCAGCCCGCTTGGGACACGTAACTATGGCTACACCTTC.

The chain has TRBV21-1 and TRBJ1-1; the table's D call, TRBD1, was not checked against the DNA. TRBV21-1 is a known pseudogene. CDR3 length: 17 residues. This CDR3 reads CASSTTPHRPRNTEAFF. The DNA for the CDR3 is TGTGCCAGCAGCACCACCCCGCACAGGCCACGAAACACTGAAGCTTTCTTT.

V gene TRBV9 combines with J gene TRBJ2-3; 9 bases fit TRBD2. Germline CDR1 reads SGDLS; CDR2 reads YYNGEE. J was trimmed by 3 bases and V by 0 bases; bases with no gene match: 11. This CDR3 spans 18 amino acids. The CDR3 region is CASSVDGGGASWTDTQYF. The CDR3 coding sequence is TGTGCCAGCAGCGTAGATGGCGGGGGGGCGAGTTGGACAGATACGCAGTATTTT.

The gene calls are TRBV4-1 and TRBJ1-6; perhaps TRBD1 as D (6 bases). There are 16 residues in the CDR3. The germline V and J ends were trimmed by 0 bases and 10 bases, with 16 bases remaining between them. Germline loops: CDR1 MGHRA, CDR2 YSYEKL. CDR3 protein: CASSQDGRQGHSPLHF. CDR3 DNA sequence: TGCGCCAGCAGCCAAGATGGTAGGCAGGGGCACTCACCCCTCCACTTT.

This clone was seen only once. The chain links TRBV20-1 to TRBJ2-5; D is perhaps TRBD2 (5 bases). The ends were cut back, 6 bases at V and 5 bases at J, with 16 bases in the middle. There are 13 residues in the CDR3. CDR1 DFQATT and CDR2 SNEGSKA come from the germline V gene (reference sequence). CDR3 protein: CSASRLSGETQYF. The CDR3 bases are TGCAGTGCCAGTAGGCTTTCGGGGGAGACCCAGTACTTC.

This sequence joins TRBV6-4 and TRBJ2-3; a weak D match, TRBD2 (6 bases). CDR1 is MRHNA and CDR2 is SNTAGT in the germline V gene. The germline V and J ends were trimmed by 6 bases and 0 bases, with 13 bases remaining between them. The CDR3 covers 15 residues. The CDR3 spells CASRRYGLSTDTQYF. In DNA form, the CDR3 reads TGTGCCAGCAGGAGGTACGGACTAAGCACAGATACGCAGTATTTT.

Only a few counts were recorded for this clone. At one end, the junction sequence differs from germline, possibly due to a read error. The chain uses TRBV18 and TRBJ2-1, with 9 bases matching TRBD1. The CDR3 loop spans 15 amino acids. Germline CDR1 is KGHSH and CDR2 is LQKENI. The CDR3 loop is CASSPRTGDYDEQFF. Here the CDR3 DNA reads TGTGCCAGCTCACCAAGGACAGGGGACTACGATGAGCAGTTCTTC.

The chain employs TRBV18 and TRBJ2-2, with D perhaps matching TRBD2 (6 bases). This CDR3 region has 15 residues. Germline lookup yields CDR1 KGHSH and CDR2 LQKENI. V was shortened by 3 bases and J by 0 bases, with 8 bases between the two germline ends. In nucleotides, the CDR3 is TGTGCCAGCTCACCCGGGAGCTCGAACACCGGGGAGCTGTTTTTT. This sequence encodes CASSPGSSNTGELFF.

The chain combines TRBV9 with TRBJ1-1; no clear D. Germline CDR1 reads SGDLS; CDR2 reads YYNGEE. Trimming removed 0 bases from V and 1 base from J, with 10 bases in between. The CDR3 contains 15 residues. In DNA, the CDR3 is TGTGCCAGCAGCGTAGGAGGGCTCGCGAACACTGAAGCTTTCTTT. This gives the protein CASSVGGLANTEAFF.

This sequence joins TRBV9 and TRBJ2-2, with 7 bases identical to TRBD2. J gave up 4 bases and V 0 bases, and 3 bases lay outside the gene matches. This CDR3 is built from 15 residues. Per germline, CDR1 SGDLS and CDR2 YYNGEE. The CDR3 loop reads CASSVGPGGTGELFF. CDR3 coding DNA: TGTGCCAGCAGCGTAGGGCCGGGGGGCACCGGGGAGCTGTTTTTT.